This T cell receptor beta chain was sequenced during a study of cytomegalovirus exposure and HLA in healthy donors. Produced via immunoSEQ multiplex PCR; TCRdb's table is partial and in-frame only. In the table there are 65,000 or so clones, 92% of which are singletons. V lost 2 bases to trimming and J lost 13 bases; unmatched junction nucleotides: 19. This CDR3 comprises 16 residues. Germline loops: CDR1 LGHNA, CDR2 YNFKEQ. The TCR originated in a woman aged 18-29 years in good health and CMV-seronegative. The sequencing sample was made of PBMCs. The V gene is TRBV4-2, the J gene TRBJ2-7; TRBD1 agrees at 8 bases. The CDR3 spells CASSQNTGTGSYELYF. The DNA of the CDR3 is TGTGCCAGCAGCCAAAACACCGGGACAGGATCCTACGAGCTCTACTTC.